A single sample gave rise to the 10 T cell receptor beta chains below, sequenced in a study of PD-L1 blockade in urothelial cancer (dated by TCRdb to 2016 to 2017). Per the publication, the time point label means: pretreatment peripheral blood. Libraries were prepared through the immunoSEQ multiplex PCR assay. TCRdb holds this immuneACCESS table with in-frame rearrangements only. Some clones are missing; in checked studies, unresolved V genes explain under half, and the rest has no known cause. This sample holds approximately 19,000 clones; 89% were observed only once. The top ten clonotypes cover about 12% of the sample. The sample here was PBMCs, taken around atezolizumab (anti-PD-L1) treatment. These receptors were obtained from a man between 65 and 85 years old with urothelial cancer.

The J gene is TRBJ1-1, the V gene TRBV6-5, with D maybe TRBD1 (6 bases). The CDR3 has 15 residues. V lost 0 bases and J lost 4, with 12 bases in between. The germline CDR1 and CDR2 sequences are MNHEY and SVGAGI. Written as DNA, the CDR3 is TGTGCCAGCAGTTACTCAACAGGGCCCCGCACTGAAGCTTTCTTT. As protein: CASSYSTGPRTEAFF.

The chain is built from TRBV2 and TRBJ2-3; weak D call: TRBD1 (5 bases). V was trimmed by 4 bases and J by 3 bases, leaving 8 bases between them. The CDR3 runs 13 residues. Germline V CDR1 and CDR2: SNHLY, FYNNEI. The CDR3 region has the DNA TGTGCCAGCAGTGGCCAGGGTACAGATACGCAGTATTTT. Translation: CASSGQGTDTQYF.

This rearrangement joins TRBV5-1 to TRBJ1-5; 9 bases map to TRBD1. This CDR3 is 14 amino acids long. The junction had 3 bases not matched to a gene; V was cut back by 2 bases and J by 6 bases. In germline, CDR1 is SGHRS, CDR2 YFSETQ. Here the CDR3 reads CASSLAGQGQPQHF. CDR3 coding DNA: TGCGCCAGCAGCTTAGCGGGACAGGGTCAGCCCCAGCATTTT.

The CDR3 loop is CASSYQQTNQPQHF. In DNA, the CDR3 is TGTGCCAGCAGCTACCAACAGACAAATCAGCCCCAGCATTTT. The V call is TRBV7-2, the J call TRBJ1-5; D not certain. The V end was cut by 4 bases, the J end by 4 bases, with 11 bases between. The CDR3 has 14 amino acids. Germline V gives CDR1 SGHTA, CDR2 FQGNSA. Combining the CDR3 with reference TRBV7-2 and TRBJ1-5 gives the whole variable domain GAGVSQSPSNKVTEKGKDVELRCDPISGHTALYWYRQSLGQGLEFLIYFQGNSAPDKSGLPSDRFSAERTGGSVSTLTIQRTQQEDSAVYLCASSYQQTNQPQHFGDGTRLSIL.

The V gene is TRBV7-9, the J gene TRBJ1-1; no clear D gene. V was pared by 2 bases and J by 0 bases, with 10 bases between. The CDR3 consists of 15 residues. CDR1 is SEHNR and CDR2 is FQNEAQ in the germline V gene (reference sequence). The CDR3 loop reads CASSLSYAMNTEAFF. The CDR3 nucleotides read TGTGCCAGCAGCTTAAGCTATGCCATGAACACTGAAGCTTTCTTT.

The CDR3 sequence: CASSQDLLTGGNEKLFF. The CDR3 bases are TGTGCCAGCAGCCAAGATTTATTAACAGGGGGAAACGAAAAACTGTTTTTT. The chain carries TRBV4-2 and TRBJ1-4, with TRBD1 identical over 8 bases. V was pared by 0 bases and J by 8 bases, with 11 bases of the junction left unmatched. Per germline, CDR1 LGHNA and CDR2 YNFKEQ. This CDR3 comprises 17 residues.

This chain joins TRBV29-1 and TRBJ1-2, with 9 bases aligning to TRBD1. Trimming at V came to 7 bases and at J to 8 bases, leaving 8 bases not matched to a gene. The V gene's germline CDR1 is SQVTM and CDR2 ANQGSEA. This CDR3 region has 12 residues. CDR3 in amino acids: CSALGQGKGYTF. In DNA form, the CDR3 reads TGCAGCGCACTAGGACAGGGGAAGGGCTACACCTTC.

The chain combines TRBV4-2 with TRBJ1-2; D is perhaps TRBD1 (5 bases). The V gene's germline CDR1 is LGHNA and CDR2 YNFKEQ. The V end lost 0 bases, the J end lost 5 bases, and 10 bases lay between the germline ends. CDR3 length: 14 residues. CDR3 sequence (DNA): TGTGCCAGCAGCCAAGATACGACAGCTTATGGCTACACCTTC. Encoded protein: CASSQDTTAYGYTF.

This chain uses TRBV29-1 with TRBJ1-2; the D gene is possibly TRBD1 (6 bases). There are 16 residues in the CDR3. CDR1 and CDR2 (germline): SQVTM, ANQGSEA. With 2 bases removed from V and 0 bases from J, the gap between germline ends came to 16 bases. This chain's CDR3 is CSVEPRDTRANYGYTF. The CDR3 DNA is TGCAGCGTTGAACCCAGGGACACCCGAGCTAACTATGGCTACACCTTC.

The CDR3 is CATSAAGTGDYEQYF. In DNA, the CDR3 is TGTGCCACCAGCGCCGCCGGGACAGGGGACTACGAGCAGTACTTC. The rearrangement links TRBV15 to TRBJ2-7, with 10 bases aligning to TRBD1. Germline values: CDR1 LNHNV, CDR2 YYDKDF (reference sequence). V shed 5 bases and J 3 bases; nucleotides not matched to a gene: 7. CDR3 length: 15 amino acids. Using reference TRBV15 and TRBJ2-7 for the parts outside the CDR3, the full variable domain is DAMVIQNPRYQVTQFGKPVTLSCSQTLNHNVMYWYQQKSSQAPKLLFHYYDKDFNNEADTPDNFQSRRPNTSFCFLDIRSPGLGDTAMYLCATSAAGTGDYEQYFGPGTRLTVT.